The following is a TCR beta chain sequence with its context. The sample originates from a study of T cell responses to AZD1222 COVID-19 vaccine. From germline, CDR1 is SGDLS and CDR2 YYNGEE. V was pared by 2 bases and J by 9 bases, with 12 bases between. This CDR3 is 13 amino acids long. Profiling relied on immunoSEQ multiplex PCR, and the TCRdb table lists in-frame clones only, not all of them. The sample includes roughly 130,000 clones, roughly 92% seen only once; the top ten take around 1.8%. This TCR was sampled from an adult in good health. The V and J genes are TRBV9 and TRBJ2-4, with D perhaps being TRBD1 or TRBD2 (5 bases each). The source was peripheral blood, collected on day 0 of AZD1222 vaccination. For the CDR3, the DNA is TGTGCCAGCAGCGTGGGGCTAGGGAGCATTCAGTACTTC. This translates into CASSVGLGSIQYF.